This T cell receptor (beta chain) was identified in a study of spatial heterogeneity in lung cancer. In the study overall: Alpha-chain sequences were consistently detected less often than beta-chain sequences. Whole-study results and caveats: Follow-up blood showed ubiquitous expanded tumor TCRs less than blood at resection did.

Time point here: sample taken at primary tumor resection. Tumor, nontumor lung or frozen PBMC supplied whole RNA that was sequenced unsorted. Donors were around 70 untreated early-stage non-small cell lung cancer patients. One entry per CDR3 protein results from TCRdb running MiXCR on the 5' RACE reads. The repertoire holds roughly 10,000 distinct CDR3 sequences, roughly 3.6% seen once, with around 50% in the top ten. In this sample, this clonotype turned up many times. Antigen: not known. Because this beta chain is a stray read in a library intended to capture alpha chains, its abundance should not be given much weight. This CDR3 spans 17 amino acids. Germline-derived CDR1 and CDR2 are SGDLS and YYNGEE. Trimming removed 2 bases from V and 6 bases from J; junction bases left unmatched: 14.

The starting material was PBMCs, obtained at surgery. This TCR derives from a female donor with early-stage non-small cell lung cancer. The chain is built from TRBV9 and TRBJ2-1, with TRBD2 identical over 7 bases. DNA of the CDR3: TGTGCCAGCAGCGTCGGCGGGAGTGGGCCCGGAGGCAATGAGCAGTTCTTC. It encodes CASSVGGSGPGGNEQFF.